These T cell receptor beta chains were read from a single sample in a study of blood T cell repertoires in COVID-19. TCRdb keeps only in-frame clones here, not all; method: immunoSEQ multiplex PCR. Of about 190,000 clones in the sample, 90% were seen once. The specimen was peripheral blood. The origin of the receptors is a man between 50 and 59 years old with acute or convalescent COVID-19. Both conserved end residues are part of each CDR3. Fields, in order: V gene, D gene, clone size, CDR3 length, J gene, CDR3 DNA, CDR3 protein. A D gene is named only where the DNA matches it firmly. The size entry is marked missing in some rows and otherwise reads once, few, many or a size class.

>TRBV18|NA|NA|17|TRBJ1-1
TGTGCCAGCTCACCGCATCAGATCAGGGATATAAACACTGAAGCTTTCTTT
CASSPHQIRDINTEAFF
>TRBV7-9|TRBD1|NA|13|TRBJ2-7
TGTGCCAGCACCGGGGACAGGGACTACGAGCAGTACTTC
CASTGDRDYEQYF
>TRBV13|TRBD1|NA|14|TRBJ2-3
TGTGCCAGCAGTGGACAGGGATACACAGATACGCAGTATTTT
CASSGQGYTDTQYF
>TRBV3-1/TRBV3-2|NA|NA|13|TRBJ2-7
TGTGCCAGCAGCCAAGGGCCCACCTACGAGCAGTACTTC
CASSQGPTYEQYF
>TRBV27|NA|NA|14|TRBJ1-2
TGTGCCAGCAGTCCCGGGACTGATTTTTATGGCTACACCTTC
CASSPGTDFYGYTF
>TRBV11-2|NA|NA|12|TRBJ2-7
TGTGCCAGCAGCTGGAGAGCCGGCGAGCAGTACTTC
CASSWRAGEQYF
>TRBV4-3|NA|NA|18|TRBJ2-2
TGCGCCAGCAGCCAACGGGTGGCGGGGAACCGTGGCACCGGGGAGCTGTTTTTT
CASSQRVAGNRGTGELFF
>TRBV28|NA|NA|13|TRBJ2-3
TGTGCCACATCGGCGGCGGGCACAGATACGCAGTATTTT
CATSAAGTDTQYF
>TRBV15|NA|NA|12|TRBJ2-7
TGTGCCACCAGCAGAGATCACTACGAGCAGTACTTC
CATSRDHYEQYF
>TRBV30|NA|NA|14|TRBJ2-6
TGTGCCTGGAGTCTAAACTCTGGGGCCAACGTCCTGACTTTC
CAWSLNSGANVLTF
>TRBV4-2|TRBD2|NA|17|TRBJ2-3
TGTGCCAGCAGCCAAGTGGTAGCGGGGACCTTAGGAGATACGCAGTATTTT
CASSQVVAGTLGDTQYF
>TRBV19|TRBD1|NA|13|TRBJ1-3
TGTGCCAGTAGTGGACAGGGCGGATACACCATATATTTT
CASSGQGGYTIYF
>TRBV6-1|TRBD1|NA|15|TRBJ2-1
TGTGCCAGCAGCTTCAATCCGGGACAGGGGTCTGAGCAGTTCTTC
CASSFNPGQGSEQFF
>TRBV28|TRBD1|NA|16|TRBJ1-3
TGTGCCAGCAGTCGTTGGACAGGGGGGTCTGGAAACACCATATATTTT
CASSRWTGGSGNTIYF
>TRBV19|NA|NA|19|TRBJ2-3
TGTGCCAGTAGTATTACGGCAGGGGTACTAAGTTTGGGCACAGATACGCAGTATTTT
CASSITAGVLSLGTDTQYF
>TRBV9|NA|NA|14|TRBJ1-5
TGTGCCAGCAGCGCTGGACCCCTCAGGGAGCCCCAGCATTTT
CASSAGPLREPQHF
>TRBV7-2|NA|NA|13|TRBJ1-1
TGTGCCAGCAGCTTTACACTGAACACTGAAGCTTTCTTT
CASSFTLNTEAFF
>TRBV25-1|NA|NA|12|TRBJ1-1
TGTGCCAGCAGTGAGCAGGGCACTGAAGCTTTCTTT
CASSEQGTEAFF
>TRBV7-3|NA|NA|15|TRBJ2-1
TGTGCCAGCAGCAGCGCACGGGACTCCTACAATGAGCAGTTCTTC
CASSSARDSYNEQFF
>TRBV27|NA|NA|15|TRBJ2-5
TGTGCCAGCAGTTTATCGTGGCAGGGCCAAGAGACCCAGTACTTC
CASSLSWQGQETQYF
>TRBV19|TRBD2|NA|19|TRBJ2-2
TGTGCCAGTAGTATCGGGACTAGCGGGAGGCCAGGGGGTTCCGGGGAGCTGTTTTTT
CASSIGTSGRPGGSGELFF
>TRBV6-5|TRBD1|NA|14|TRBJ2-5
TGTGCCAGCAGAAAAGACAGGGTCGCGGAGACCCAGTACTTC
CASRKDRVAETQYF
>TRBV30|NA|few|14|TRBJ1-5
TGTGCCGTTTCAGGGTGGAGAAGCAATCAGCCCCAGCATTTT
CAVSGWRSNQPQHF
>TRBV11-3|TRBD2|NA|18|TRBJ2-2
TGTGCCAGCAGCGCCGGGACTAGCGGGAGGAAGGGTCCCGGGGAGCTGTTTTTT
CASSAGTSGRKGPGELFF
>TRBV9|TRBD2|NA|16|TRBJ2-2
TGTGCCAGCAGCTTGACTAGCGGGGGGAACACCGGGGAGCTGTTTTTT
CASSLTSGGNTGELFF
>TRBV28|TRBD1|once|15|TRBJ2-2
TGTGCCAGCAGTTTACGACAGGGCAACACCGGGGAGCTGTTTTTT
CASSLRQGNTGELFF
>TRBV2|NA|NA|12|TRBJ2-5
TGTGCCAGCATTGTTAGCAGAGAGACCCAGTACTTC
CASIVSRETQYF
>TRBV7-9|TRBD2|once|16|TRBJ2-1
TGTGCCAGCACCTCCCGGGGGGGAACTTCCTACAATGAGCAGTTCTTC
CASTSRGGTSYNEQFF
>TRBV5-1|NA|NA|15|TRBJ2-5
TGCGCCAGCAGCTCCGGGGGCGGGGGCCAAGAGACCCAGTACTTC
CASSSGGGGQETQYF
>TRBV18|TRBD2|once|17|TRBJ2-7
TGTGCCAGCTCACGTCAGTCTGTCCGACTAGCGGACTACGAGCAGTACTTC
CASSRQSVRLADYEQYF
>TRBV7-6|TRBD2|NA|14|TRBJ2-7
TGTGCCAGCAGCTTCGCAAGCGGGAGTTACGAGCAGTACTTC
CASSFASGSYEQYF
>TRBV10-2|NA|few|15|TRBJ1-3
TGCGCCAGCAGTGACAGGGAAGGGGCTGGAAACACCATATATTTT
CASSDREGAGNTIYF
>TRBV11-2|NA|NA|16|TRBJ2-5
TGTGCCAGCAGCTATGGCGCTACCCGCCTCGGGGAGACCCAGTACTTC
CASSYGATRLGETQYF
>TRBV14|TRBD2|NA|16|TRBJ2-5
TGTGCCAGCAGCCATTTAACCCGACTAGCGGGGGAGACCCAGTACTTC
CASSHLTRLAGETQYF
>TRBV6-1|NA|NA|17|TRBJ1-6
TGTGCCAGCAGTGTTCCGGAGGGAGGGCAACAAAAATCACCCCTCCACTTT
CASSVPEGGQQKSPLHF
>TRBV6-5|NA|NA|13|TRBJ2-3
TGTGCCACCTCAGGGGGGTCATGGGATACGCAGTATTTT
CATSGGSWDTQYF
>TRBV4-3|NA|NA|14|TRBJ1-4
TGCGCCAGCAGCCAAAACAGGAATAATGAAAAACTGTTTTTT
CASSQNRNNEKLFF
>TRBV10-2|TRBD2|NA|16|TRBJ2-5
TGCGCCAGCAGTGAACAACTAGCGGGGGCCAAAGAGACCCAGTACTTC
CASSEQLAGAKETQYF
>TRBV11-2|NA|NA|15|TRBJ2-2
TGTGCCAGCAGCTTTGGGCGGGGAAGGGCCGGGGAGCTGTTTTTT
CASSFGRGRAGELFF
>TRBV6-1|TRBD2|once|15|TRBJ2-7
TGTGCCAGCAGTGAAGCGACTAGCGGGAGGAGCGAGCAGTACTTC
CASSEATSGRSEQYF
>TRBV18|TRBD2|NA|16|TRBJ2-7
TGTGCCAGCTCACCACGTGGACTAGCGGGAGTTGGAGAGCAGTACTTC
CASSPRGLAGVGEQYF
>TRBV6-5|NA|once|14|TRBJ2-7
TGTGCCAGCAGTTACTCGGGAGGATTCTACGAGCAGTACTTC
CASSYSGGFYEQYF
>TRBV5-4|TRBD1|once|15|TRBJ2-5
TGTGCCAGCAGCGGCCAACAGGGGGCTCGGGAGACCCAGTACTTC
CASSGQQGARETQYF
>TRBV11-2|TRBD2|NA|15|TRBJ2-2
TGTGCCAGCAGCTCCGGACTAGTACTAGGCGGGGAGCTGTTTTTT
CASSSGLVLGGELFF
>TRBV7-9|NA|NA|15|TRBJ2-7
TGTGCCAGCAGCTTAGCCCGGGGTGGGTCCTACGAGCAGTACTTC
CASSLARGGSYEQYF
>TRBV7-2|NA|NA|14|TRBJ2-5
TGTGCCAGCAGCTTCCAGGGGCTGCGGGAGACCCAGTACTTC
CASSFQGLRETQYF
>TRBV5-4|NA|NA|14|TRBJ1-2
TGTGCCAGCAGCTTTCCGGGTATGAGCTATGGCTACACCTTC
CASSFPGMSYGYTF
>TRBV28|TRBD1|NA|14|TRBJ1-5
TGTGCCAGCAGTTTCGGGACAGGCAATCAGCCCCAGCATTTT
CASSFGTGNQPQHF
>TRBV7-9|NA|NA|14|TRBJ2-1
TGTGCCAGCAGCTTAGAGGCAGGGGTAAATGAGCAGTTCTTC
CASSLEAGVNEQFF
>TRBV28|NA|NA|13|TRBJ1-2
TGTGCCAGCAGACGGACAGTTAGCTATGGCTACACCTTC
CASRRTVSYGYTF
>TRBV19|TRBD1|NA|17|TRBJ2-1
TGTGCCAGTAGTATGATCCGGGGACAGGGGGCCTACAATGAGCAGTTCTTC
CASSMIRGQGAYNEQFF
>TRBV9|TRBD1|once|14|TRBJ1-3
TGTGCCAGCAGCGTAGCTCAGGGGGAAAACACCATATATTTT
CASSVAQGENTIYF
>TRBV27|TRBD1|NA|17|TRBJ1-6
TGTGCCAGCAGTAATCGACAGGGTGCGTCCTATAATTCACCCCTCCACTTT
CASSNRQGASYNSPLHF
>TRBV5-5|NA|NA|13|TRBJ2-5
TGTGCCAGCAGCCGGGGTGGACAAGAGACCCAGTACTTC
CASSRGGQETQYF
>TRBV11-2|NA|NA|18|TRBJ2-2
TGTGCCAGCAGCCCAATATGGGGGAGGCAGGAGAACACCGGGGAGCTGTTTTTT
CASSPIWGRQENTGELFF
>TRBV28|NA|NA|13|TRBJ2-5
TGTGCCAGCAGTTCGAGGATACAAGAGACCCAGTACTTC
CASSSRIQETQYF
>TRBV24-1|TRBD2|NA|15|TRBJ2-3
TGTGCCACCAGTGAGTCTGGCGGGGGAACAGATACGCAGTATTTT
CATSESGGGTDTQYF
>TRBV5-6|NA|NA|17|TRBJ1-6
TGTGCCAGCAGTCCCGGACTCTCGAGCTCCTATAATTCACCCCTCCACTTT
CASSPGLSSSYNSPLHF